This TCR beta chain comes out of a study of metastatic and nonmetastatic thyroid tumors. Whole-study context: The authors compared repertoires across blood and tumor or nodule tissue from malignant and benign thyroid patients.

Original processing methods: A papillary thyroid cancer distant-metastasis classifier was built from CDR3 differences across clinicopathological groups. TCRdb re-called clones via MiXCR from the PCR reads. The V and J calls come from TCRdb's annotation, not from the publication. The sample carries fewer than 55,000 clones, roughly 15% recorded once. Thyroid surgery took place with no prior treatment in any patient. Germline values: CDR1 LGHDT, CDR2 YNNKEL (reference sequence). V dropped 4 bases and J dropped 5; count of bases not matched to a gene: 4. The CDR3 is 13 residues long. The study, taken as a whole, reports: Within blood and tumor, benign nodules reportedly had significantly lower TCR beta diversity than malignant thyroid tumors did.

This clone occurred many times. Its specificity is not known. The V call is TRBV3-1, the J call TRBJ2-5, with 7 bases fitting TRBD2. This sequence originates from a female donor with papillary thyroid cancer or a benign thyroid nodule (not recorded which). Some clones in this sample may be carry-over from other donors' samples. The sequenced sample consisted of blood. Written as DNA, the CDR3 is TGTGCCAGCAGCCTCGGACTAGATGAGACCCAGTACTTC. Translated, it gives CASSLGLDETQYF.